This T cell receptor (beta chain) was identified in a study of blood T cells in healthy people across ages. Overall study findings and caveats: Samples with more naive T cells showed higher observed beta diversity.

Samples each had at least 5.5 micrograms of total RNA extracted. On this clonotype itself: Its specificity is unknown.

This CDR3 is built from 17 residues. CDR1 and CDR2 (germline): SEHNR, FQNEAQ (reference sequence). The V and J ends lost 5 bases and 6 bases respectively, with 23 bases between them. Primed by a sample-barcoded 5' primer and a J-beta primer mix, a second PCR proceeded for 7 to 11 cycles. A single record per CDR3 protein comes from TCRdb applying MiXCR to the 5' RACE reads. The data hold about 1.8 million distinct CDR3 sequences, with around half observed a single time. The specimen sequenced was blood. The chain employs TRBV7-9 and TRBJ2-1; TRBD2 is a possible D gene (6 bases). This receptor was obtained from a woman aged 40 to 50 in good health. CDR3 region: CASSRRLAEQTGNEQFF. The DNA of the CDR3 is TGTGCCAGCAGCCGAAGGTTAGCGGAGCAAACCGGCAATGAGCAGTTCTTC.